The clone carrying this T cell receptor beta chain was seen more than once but under ten times. Its cognate antigen is unknown. This specimen belongs to a study of response to subunit inactivated influenza vaccine. The study's findings and limits: With each seasonal influenza vaccination, the authors suggested, few new T cells are recruited.

Trimming pared 4 bases from V and 6 bases from J, leaving 9 bases between. The CDR3 extends over 13 amino acids. CDR1 is KGHDR, CDR2 SFDVKD, per germline. TCRdb re-called the RT-PCR reads through MiXCR, storing one row per CDR3 protein. The sample carries a few hundred thousand distinct CDR3 sequences, 22% recorded once. This specimen was PBMCs from blood, taken approximately 20 months after vaccination. The V gene is TRBV24-1, the J gene TRBJ2-1; the D call may be TRBD1 or TRBD2 (5 bases each). This receptor was taken from a man aged 50-75 years who received an inactivated influenza vaccine. Written as DNA, the CDR3 is TGTGCCACCAGTGAGGGACCCTTCAATGAGCAGTTCTTC. Encoded protein: CATSEGPFNEQFF.